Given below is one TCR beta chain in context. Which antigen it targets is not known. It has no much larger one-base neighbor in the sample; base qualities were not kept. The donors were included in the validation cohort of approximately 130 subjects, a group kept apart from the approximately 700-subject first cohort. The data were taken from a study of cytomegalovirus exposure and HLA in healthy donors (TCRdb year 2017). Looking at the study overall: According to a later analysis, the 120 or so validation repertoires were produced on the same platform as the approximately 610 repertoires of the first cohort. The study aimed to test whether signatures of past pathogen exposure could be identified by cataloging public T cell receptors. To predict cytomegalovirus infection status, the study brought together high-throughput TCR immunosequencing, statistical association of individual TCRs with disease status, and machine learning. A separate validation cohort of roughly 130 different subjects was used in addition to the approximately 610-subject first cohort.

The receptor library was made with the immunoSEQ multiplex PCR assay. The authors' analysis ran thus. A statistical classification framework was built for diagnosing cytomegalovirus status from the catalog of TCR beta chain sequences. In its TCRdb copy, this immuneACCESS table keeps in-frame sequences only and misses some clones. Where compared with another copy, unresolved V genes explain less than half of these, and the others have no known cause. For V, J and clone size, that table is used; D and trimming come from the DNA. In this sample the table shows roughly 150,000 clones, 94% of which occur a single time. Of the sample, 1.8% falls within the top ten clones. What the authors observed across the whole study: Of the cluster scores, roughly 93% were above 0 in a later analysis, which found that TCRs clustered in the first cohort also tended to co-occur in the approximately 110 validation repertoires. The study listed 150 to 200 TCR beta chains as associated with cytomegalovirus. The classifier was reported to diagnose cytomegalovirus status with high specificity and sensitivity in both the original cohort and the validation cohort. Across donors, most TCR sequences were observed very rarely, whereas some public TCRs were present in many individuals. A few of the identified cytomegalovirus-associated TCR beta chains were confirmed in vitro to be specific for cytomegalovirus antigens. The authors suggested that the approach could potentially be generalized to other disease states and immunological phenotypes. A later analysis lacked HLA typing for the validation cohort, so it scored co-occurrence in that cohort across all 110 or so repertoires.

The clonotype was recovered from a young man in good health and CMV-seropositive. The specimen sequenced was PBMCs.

The base sequence is TGTGCCTGCTGCAGGGGGCAATGCTACGAGCAGTACTTC. It is translated as CACCRGQCYEQYF. The rearrangement joined TRBV28 to TRBJ2-7, with 8 bases in between that match TRBD1. The CDR3 covers 13 residues, taking in both the cysteine and the phenylalanine. CDR3 DNA is the only sequence kept; it has 39 bases, read in frame from the first base. In the germline V gene, CDR1 corresponds to MDHEN and CDR2 to SYDVKM. V is cut back by 11 bases and J by 3 bases, with 9 bases in the junction unmatched.